This T cell receptor (beta chain) derives from a study of cytomegalovirus exposure and HLA in healthy donors. CDR3 size: 14 residues. Germline values: CDR1 SGHNT, CDR2 YENEEA. V lost 0 bases to trimming and J lost 6 bases, with 10 bases between them. The PCR contained 60 Vbeta and 13 Jbeta primers. Sequenced by immunoSEQ multiplex PCR; TCRdb stores in-frame clones only, minus some. The sample table sets out roughly 74,000 clones. The sample consisted of PBMCs. This TCR came from a female donor in good health and CMV-seropositive. The chain joins TRBV11-3 to TRBJ2-3; D might be TRBD2 (6 bases). The CDR3 sequence: CASSLDGGVDTQYF. The CDR3 DNA sequence: TGTGCCAGCAGCTTAGATGGAGGGGTGGATACGCAGTATTTT. Based on the CDR3 plus reference TRBV11-3 and TRBJ2-3, the full variable domain is EAGVVQSPRYKIIEKKQPVAFWCNPISGHNTLYWYLQNLGQGPELLIRYENEEAVDDSQLPKDRFSAERLKGVDSTLKIQPAELGDSAVYLCASSLDGGVDTQYFGPGTRLTVL.